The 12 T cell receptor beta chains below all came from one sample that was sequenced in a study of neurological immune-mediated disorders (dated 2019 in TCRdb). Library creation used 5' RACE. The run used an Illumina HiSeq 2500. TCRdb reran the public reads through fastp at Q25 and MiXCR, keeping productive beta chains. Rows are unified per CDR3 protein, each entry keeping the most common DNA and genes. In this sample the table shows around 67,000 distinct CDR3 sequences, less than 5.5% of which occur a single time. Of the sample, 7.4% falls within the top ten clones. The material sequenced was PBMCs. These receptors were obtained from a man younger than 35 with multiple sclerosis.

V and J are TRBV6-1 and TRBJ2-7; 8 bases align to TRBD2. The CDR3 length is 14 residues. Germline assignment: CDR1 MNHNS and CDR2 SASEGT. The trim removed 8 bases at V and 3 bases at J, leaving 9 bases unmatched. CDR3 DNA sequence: TGTGCCAGCGGTGTGCGGGGGGATAACTACGAGCAGTACTTC. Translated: CASGVRGDNYEQYF.

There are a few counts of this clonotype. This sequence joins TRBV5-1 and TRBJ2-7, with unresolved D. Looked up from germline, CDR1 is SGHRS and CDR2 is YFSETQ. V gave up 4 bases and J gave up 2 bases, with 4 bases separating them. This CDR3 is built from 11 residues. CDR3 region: CASSEAYEQYF. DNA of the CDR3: TGCGCCAGCAGCGAAGCCTACGAGCAGTACTTC.

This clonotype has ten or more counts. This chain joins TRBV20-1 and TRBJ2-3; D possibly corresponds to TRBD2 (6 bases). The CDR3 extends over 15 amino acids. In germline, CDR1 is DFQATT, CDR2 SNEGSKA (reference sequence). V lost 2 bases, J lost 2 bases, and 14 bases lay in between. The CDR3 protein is CSARNWLATTDTQYF. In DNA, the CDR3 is TGCAGTGCTAGAAATTGGCTAGCGACCACAGATACGCAGTATTTT.

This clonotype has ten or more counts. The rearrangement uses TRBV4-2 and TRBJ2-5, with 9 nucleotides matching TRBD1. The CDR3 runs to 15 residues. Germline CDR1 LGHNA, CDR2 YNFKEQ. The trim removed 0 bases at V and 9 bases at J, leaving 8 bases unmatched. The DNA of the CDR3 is TGTGCCAGCAGCCAAGACCCCGGACAGGGGACGGCCCAGTACTTC. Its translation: CASSQDPGQGTAQYF.

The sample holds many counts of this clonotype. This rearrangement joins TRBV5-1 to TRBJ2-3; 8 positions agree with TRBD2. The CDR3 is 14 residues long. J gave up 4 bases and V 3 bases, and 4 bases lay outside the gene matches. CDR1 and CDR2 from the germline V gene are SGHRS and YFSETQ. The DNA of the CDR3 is TGCGCCAGCAGCTCCGGGGGGGGCCCAGATACGCAGTATTTT. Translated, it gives CASSSGGGPDTQYF.

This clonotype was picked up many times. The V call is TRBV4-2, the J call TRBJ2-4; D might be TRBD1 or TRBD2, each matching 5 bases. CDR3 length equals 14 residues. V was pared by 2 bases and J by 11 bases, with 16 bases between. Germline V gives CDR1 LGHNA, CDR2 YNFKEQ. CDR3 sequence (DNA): TGTGCCAGCAGCCAATACGGGGACCTTTCGGTTCAGTACTTC. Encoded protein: CASSQYGDLSVQYF.

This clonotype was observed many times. In DNA, the CDR3 is TGTGCCGGCTTTGGGGGGAGCACCGGGGAGCTGTTTTTT. The encoded protein is CAGFGGSTGELFF. The genes are TRBV12-3 or TRBV12-4 and TRBJ2-2, with a possible D match to TRBD2 (6 bases). The CDR3 runs 13 residues. The ends were cut back, 11 bases at V and 4 bases at J, with 14 bases in the middle.

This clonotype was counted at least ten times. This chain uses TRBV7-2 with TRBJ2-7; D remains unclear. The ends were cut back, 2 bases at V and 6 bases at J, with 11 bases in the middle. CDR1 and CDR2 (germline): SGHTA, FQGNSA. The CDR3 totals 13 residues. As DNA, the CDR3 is TGTGCCAGCAGCTTATCCTACCTGGGCGAGCAGTACTTC. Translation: CASSLSYLGEQYF.

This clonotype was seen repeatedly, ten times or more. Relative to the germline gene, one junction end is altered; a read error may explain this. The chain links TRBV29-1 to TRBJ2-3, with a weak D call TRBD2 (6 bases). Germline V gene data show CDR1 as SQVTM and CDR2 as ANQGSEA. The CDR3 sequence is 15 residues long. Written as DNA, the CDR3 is TGCAGCGCTGAACGGGGGAAGCGTGGCACAGATACGCAGTATTTT. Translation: CSAERGKRGTDTQYF.

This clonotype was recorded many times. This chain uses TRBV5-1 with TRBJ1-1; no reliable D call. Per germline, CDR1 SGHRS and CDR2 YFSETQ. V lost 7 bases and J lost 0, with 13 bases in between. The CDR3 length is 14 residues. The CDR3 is CASARAQLNTEAFF. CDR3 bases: TGCGCCAGCGCGAGGGCCCAACTGAACACTGAAGCTTTCTTT.

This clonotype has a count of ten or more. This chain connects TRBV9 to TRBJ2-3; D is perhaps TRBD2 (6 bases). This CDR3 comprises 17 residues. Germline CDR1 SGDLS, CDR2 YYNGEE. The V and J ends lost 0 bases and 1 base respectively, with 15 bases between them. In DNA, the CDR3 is TGTGCCAGCAGCGTAGGGATCGGGAGCCCTCGCACAGATACGCAGTATTTT. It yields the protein CASSVGIGSPRTDTQYF.

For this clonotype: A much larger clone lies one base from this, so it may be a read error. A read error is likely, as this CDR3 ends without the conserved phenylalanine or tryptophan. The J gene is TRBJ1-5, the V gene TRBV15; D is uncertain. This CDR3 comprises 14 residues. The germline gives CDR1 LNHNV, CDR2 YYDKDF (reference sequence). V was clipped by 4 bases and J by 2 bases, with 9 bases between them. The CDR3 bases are TGTGCCACCAGCACGGGTTTAGGCAATCAGCCCCAGCATTAT. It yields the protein CATSTGLGNQPQHY.